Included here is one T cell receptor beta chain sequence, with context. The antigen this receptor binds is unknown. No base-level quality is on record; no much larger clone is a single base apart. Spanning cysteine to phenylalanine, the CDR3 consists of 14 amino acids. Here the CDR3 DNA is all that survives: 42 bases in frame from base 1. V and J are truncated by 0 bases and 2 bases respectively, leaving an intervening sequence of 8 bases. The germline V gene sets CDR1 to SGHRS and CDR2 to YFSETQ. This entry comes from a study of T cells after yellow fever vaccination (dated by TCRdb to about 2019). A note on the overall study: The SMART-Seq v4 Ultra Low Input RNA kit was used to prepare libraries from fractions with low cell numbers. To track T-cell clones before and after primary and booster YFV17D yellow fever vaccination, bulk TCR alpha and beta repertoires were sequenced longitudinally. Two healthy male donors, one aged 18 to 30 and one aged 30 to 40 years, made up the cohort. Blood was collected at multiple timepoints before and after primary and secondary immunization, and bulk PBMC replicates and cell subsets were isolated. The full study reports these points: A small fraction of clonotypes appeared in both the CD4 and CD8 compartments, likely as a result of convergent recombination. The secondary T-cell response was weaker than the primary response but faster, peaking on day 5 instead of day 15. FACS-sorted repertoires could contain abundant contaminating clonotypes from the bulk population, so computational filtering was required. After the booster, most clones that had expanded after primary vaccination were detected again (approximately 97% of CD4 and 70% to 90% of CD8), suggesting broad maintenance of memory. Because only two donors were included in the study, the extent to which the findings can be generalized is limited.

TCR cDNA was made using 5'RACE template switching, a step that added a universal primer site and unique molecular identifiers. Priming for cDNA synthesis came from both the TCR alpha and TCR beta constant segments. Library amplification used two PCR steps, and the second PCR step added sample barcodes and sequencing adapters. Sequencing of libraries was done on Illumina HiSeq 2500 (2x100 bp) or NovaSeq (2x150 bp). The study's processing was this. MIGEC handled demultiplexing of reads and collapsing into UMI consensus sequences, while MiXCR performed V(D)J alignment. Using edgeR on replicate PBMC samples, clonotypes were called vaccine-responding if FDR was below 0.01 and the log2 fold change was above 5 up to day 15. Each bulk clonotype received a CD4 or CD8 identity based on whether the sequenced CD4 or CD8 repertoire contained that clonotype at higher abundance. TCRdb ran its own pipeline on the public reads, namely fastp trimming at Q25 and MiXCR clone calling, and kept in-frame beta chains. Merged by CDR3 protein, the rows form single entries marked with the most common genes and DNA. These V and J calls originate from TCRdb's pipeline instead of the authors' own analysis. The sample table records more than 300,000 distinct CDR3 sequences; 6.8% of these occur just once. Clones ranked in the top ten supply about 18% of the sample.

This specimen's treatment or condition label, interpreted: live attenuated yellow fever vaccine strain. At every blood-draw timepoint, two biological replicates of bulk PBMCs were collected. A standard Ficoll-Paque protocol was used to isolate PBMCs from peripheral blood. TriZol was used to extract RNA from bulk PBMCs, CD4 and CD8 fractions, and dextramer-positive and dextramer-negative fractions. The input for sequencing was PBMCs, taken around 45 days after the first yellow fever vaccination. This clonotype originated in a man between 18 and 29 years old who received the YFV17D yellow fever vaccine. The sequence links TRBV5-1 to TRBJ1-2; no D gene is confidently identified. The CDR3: CASSLDPGNYGYTF. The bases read TGCGCCAGCAGCTTGGATCCGGGGAACTATGGCTACACCTTC.